The rows below give T cell receptor beta chains drawn from one sample of a study of blood T cell repertoires in COVID-19. The repertoire was sequenced with immunoSEQ multiplex PCR; TCRdb's copy has only in-frame clones and lacks some. The sample holds approximately 300,000 clones, around 85% seen once. Material: PBMCs or T cells enriched from blood (not recorded which). The origin of the receptors is a woman in her twenties or thirties who had been exposed to COVID-19. The CDR3 runs from the conserved cysteine through the conserved F or W. D genes are given only for firm matches. The size of a clone is reported for some rows only, either as once, few or many, or as a class for expanded clones.

TRBD1	TRBV28	NA	TRBJ2-7	TGTGCCAGCAGTTCCTTCCGGGACAGCCCTACCTACGAGCAGTACTTC	CASSSFRDSPTYEQYF
NA	TRBV2	NA	TRBJ1-5	TGTGCCAGCAGTGAATATTTTTACAATCAGCCCCAGCATTTT	CASSEYFYNQPQHF
NA	TRBV7-9	NA	TRBJ1-4	TGTGCCAGCAGCCCCAAAGGCTACGGGGAGAATGAAAAACTGTTTTTT	CASSPKGYGENEKLFF
NA	TRBV28	NA	TRBJ1-6	TGTGCCAGCACCCCAGGCTTTAATTCACCCCTCCACTTT	CASTPGFNSPLHF
NA	TRBV7-2	NA	TRBJ1-2	TGTGCCAGCCGGGGAATGGATAACTATGGCTACACCTTC	CASRGMDNYGYTF
TRBD2	TRBV4-2	NA	TRBJ2-1	TGTGCCAGCAGCCAAGCTTCGGCGGGACTAAAGGCTGAGCAGTTCTTC	CASSQASAGLKAEQFF
NA	TRBV12-5	NA	TRBJ1-5	TGTGCTAGTGGTTTGGTACTTCAGCCCCAGCATTTT	CASGLVLQPQHF
NA	TRBV29-1	NA	TRBJ2-1	TGCAGCGTTCCGGGGAGCGGGCAGTTCTTC	CSVPGSGQFF
NA	TRBV19	NA	TRBJ2-1	TGTGCCAGTAGTATCCTACGTGAGGGGGTTGAGCAGTTCTTC	CASSILREGVEQFF
NA	TRBV3-1/TRBV3-2	NA	TRBJ1-5	TGTGCCAGCAGTCAGACTCGGGATCAGCCCCAGCATTTT	CASSQTRDQPQHF
TRBD2	TRBV27	NA	TRBJ2-7	TGTGCCAGCAGTTTAACTAGCGGGGGCTCCTACGAGCAGTACTTC	CASSLTSGGSYEQYF
NA	TRBV7-2	NA	TRBJ2-7	TGTGCCAGCAGCTTAGGGGGCTCCTGGGAGCAGTACTTC	CASSLGGSWEQYF
TRBD1	TRBV30	NA	TRBJ1-2	TGTGCCTATCCATCGGGGACAGGGGGCTATGGCTACACCTTC	CAYPSGTGGYGYTF
TRBD1	TRBV29-1	few	TRBJ2-2	TGCAGCGTCGTGCCGGGACAGTCGAACACCGGGGAGCTGTTTTTT	CSVVPGQSNTGELFF
TRBD1	TRBV4-1	NA	TRBJ1-6	TGCGCCAGCAGCCAGGGGACAGCTCTTACCAATTCACCCCTCCACTTT	CASSQGTALTNSPLHF
TRBD2	TRBV7-9	NA	TRBJ2-7	TGTGCCAGCAGCCAGATGTGGCTAGCGGAGCCCTACGAGCAGTACTTC	CASSQMWLAEPYEQYF
TRBD1	TRBV28	NA	TRBJ1-1	TGTGCCAGCAGCCACGAGACAGGGGACACTGAAGCTTTCTTT	CASSHETGDTEAFF
TRBD1	TRBV30	NA	TRBJ1-1	TGTGCCGGGGACTACAGGGGAGTAGCTTTCTTT	CAGDYRGVAFF
NA	TRBV6-6	NA	TRBJ1-2	TGTGCCAGCAGTCTCCGGGAGGGGGTAGAGGGCTACACCTTC	CASSLREGVEGYTF
NA	TRBV6-2/TRBV6-3	NA	TRBJ2-2	TGTGCCAGCAGTTACATCCGGGTGGGCGGGGAGCTGTTTTTT	CASSYIRVGGELFF
TRBD1	TRBV29-1	NA	TRBJ1-1	TGCAGCGTTGACCCGGGACAGGTTGTTAACACTGAAGCTTTCTTT	CSVDPGQVVNTEAFF
TRBD2	TRBV9	few	TRBJ2-1	TGTGCCAGCAGCACCCAAAGTAGCGGGAGATCCGGTGAGCAGTTCTTC	CASSTQSSGRSGEQFF
TRBD1	TRBV7-9	NA	TRBJ1-6	TGTGCCAGCAGCCGAGGTACGACAGGGGGAAATTCACCCCTCCACTTT	CASSRGTTGGNSPLHF
TRBD1	TRBV19	NA	TRBJ1-1	TGTGCCATTAGGGGACAGGGTTACACTGAAGCTTTCTTT	CAIRGQGYTEAFF
TRBD1	TRBV23-1	NA	TRBJ2-7	TGCGCCGGCACCAACTTGGGACAGGGGGTCAGCCTACGCGAGCAGTACTTC	CAGTNLGQGVSLREQYF
TRBD2	TRBV28	NA	TRBJ2-1	TGTGCCAGCAGTTTACTAGCGGGAGTCGATGAGCAGTTCTTC	CASSLLAGVDEQFF
TRBD1	TRBV6-5	NA	TRBJ1-1	TGTGCCAGCAGGATGACAGGGTCCGTCACTGAAGCTTTCTTT	CASRMTGSVTEAFF
NA	TRBV11-3	NA	TRBJ1-4	TGTGCCAGCAGCTTAGAATGGGGCGGAAAACTGTTTTTT	CASSLEWGGKLFF
NA	TRBV24-1	NA	TRBJ1-2	TGTGCCACCGGAGGGGCAGGGTGGAGTGGCTACACCTTC	CATGGAGWSGYTF
NA	TRBV18	NA	TRBJ1-4	TGTGCCAGCTCCGAGGAAGGCAGAACTAATGAAAAACTGTTTTTT	CASSEEGRTNEKLFF
NA	TRBV12-3/TRBV12-4	once	TRBJ1-4	TGTGCCAGCACCCCCAGGGTCTCTGAAAAACTGTTTTTT	CASTPRVSEKLFF
TRBD2	TRBV2	NA	TRBJ2-2	TGTGCCAGCAGTTATCTAGCGGGGGGCAACACCGGGGAGCTGTTTTTT	CASSYLAGGNTGELFF
TRBD2	TRBV5-1	NA	TRBJ2-7	TGCGCCAGCAGCTTGGCCGCTAGCGGGAGAGACGAGCAGTACTTC	CASSLAASGRDEQYF
TRBD2	TRBV10-2	NA	TRBJ2-3	TGCGCCAGCAGTGAGGGTCTAGCGGGAGTGGGAGATACGCAGTATTTT	CASSEGLAGVGDTQYF
TRBD2	TRBV19	NA	TRBJ2-1	TGTGCCAGTAGTATAAGGCCCAGCGGGAGCTCCTACAATGAGCAGTTCTTC	CASSIRPSGSSYNEQFF
TRBD2	TRBV10-3	NA	TRBJ2-3	TGTGCCATTGCTAAACGCGGGGGAATCACAGATACGCAGTATTTT	CAIAKRGGITDTQYF
TRBD1	TRBV7-2	NA	TRBJ2-2	TGTGCCAGCAGCCGTGAGGGACAGACCACCGGGGAGCTGTTTTTT	CASSREGQTTGELFF
NA	TRBV2	NA	TRBJ1-6	TGTGCCATACAACAGGGAAGCGATTCACCCCTCCACTTT	CAIQQGSDSPLHF
NA	TRBV7-9	NA	TRBJ1-5	TGTGCCAGCAGCTTAGGCGGGGGCCCCAATCAGCCCCAGCATTTT	CASSLGGGPNQPQHF
NA	TRBV2	NA	TRBJ1-1	TGTGCCAGCAGTGGCGGCAGGGCCGCTAACACTGAAGCTTTCTTT	CASSGGRAANTEAFF
NA	TRBV4-3	NA	TRBJ2-1	TGCGCCAGCAGCCAAGATCGGGTCGGAAGTGAGCAGTTCTTC	CASSQDRVGSEQFF
NA	TRBV13	NA	TRBJ1-1	TGTGCCAGCAGCTTAGGCCAGGGATCAGGAACTGAAGCTTTCTTT	CASSLGQGSGTEAFF
NA	TRBV5-1	NA	TRBJ2-7	TGCGCCAGCAGATCATTTCTAGTCTACGAGCAGTACTTC	CASRSFLVYEQYF
NA	TRBV29-1	NA	TRBJ2-1	TGCAGCGGAGACAGGCGGGGGATATACAATGAGCAGTTCTTC	CSGDRRGIYNEQFF
NA	TRBV9	NA	TRBJ2-5	TGTGCCAGCAGCTTCTCAGGGTCGGTGGGGGAGACCCAGTACTTC	CASSFSGSVGETQYF